This T cell receptor (beta chain) was sequenced in a study of OX40 agonist ivuxolimab in advanced cancers. In the study overall: Patients in dose escalation had liver, melanoma, kidney or head and neck cancers. Three patients got partial responses; one had hepatocellular carcinoma and two had cutaneous melanoma.

The length of the CDR3 is 16 residues. Per germline, CDR1 SGHTA and CDR2 FQGNSA. V lost 0 bases to trimming and J lost 5 bases; unmatched junction nucleotides: 4. TCRdb's table, derived via immunoSEQ multiplex PCR, lists solely in-frame clones and lacks some. The sample holds 30,000 to 45,000 clones, approximately 79% seen once. The chain has TRBV7-2 and TRBJ2-1; 10 nucleotides line up with TRBD1. Sample: CD4+ or CD8+ T cells sorted from blood, taken in a trial of the OX40 agonist ivuxolimab. The sequence came from an adult with an advanced solid tumor such as melanoma, head and neck, liver or kidney cancer. The CDR3 loop is CASSLAGTGAHNEQFF. CDR3 sequence (DNA): TGTGCCAGCAGCTTAGCCGGGACAGGGGCCCACAATGAGCAGTTCTTC.